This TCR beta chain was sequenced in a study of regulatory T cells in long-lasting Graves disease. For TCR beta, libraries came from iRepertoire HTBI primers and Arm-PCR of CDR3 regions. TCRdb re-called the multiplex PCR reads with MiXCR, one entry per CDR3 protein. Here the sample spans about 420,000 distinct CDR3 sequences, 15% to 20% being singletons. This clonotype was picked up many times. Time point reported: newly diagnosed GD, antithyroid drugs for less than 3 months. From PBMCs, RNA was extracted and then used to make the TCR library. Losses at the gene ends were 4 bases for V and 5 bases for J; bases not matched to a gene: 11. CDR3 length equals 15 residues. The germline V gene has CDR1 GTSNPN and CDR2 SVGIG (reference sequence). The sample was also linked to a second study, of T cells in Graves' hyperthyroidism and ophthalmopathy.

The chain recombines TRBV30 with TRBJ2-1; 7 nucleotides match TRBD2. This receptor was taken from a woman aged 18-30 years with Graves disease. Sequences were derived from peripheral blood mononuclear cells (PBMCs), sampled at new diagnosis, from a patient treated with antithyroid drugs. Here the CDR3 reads CAWTTLAGEDNEQFF. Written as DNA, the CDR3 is TGTGCCTGGACTACTCTGGCGGGAGAGGACAATGAGCAGTTCTTC.